The entry below describes one TCR beta chain. Its antigen remains unidentified. These data come from a study of cytomegalovirus exposure and HLA in healthy donors. Whole-study findings and limits: According to reports, the classifier identified cytomegalovirus status with high specificity and sensitivity.

The CDR3 consists of 11 residues. Germline V lookup: CDR1 MNHEY, CDR2 SMNVEV (reference sequence). V was trimmed by 5 bases and J by 3 bases, leaving 5 bases between them. PCR employed 60 Vbeta and 13 Jbeta primers. Assay used: immunoSEQ multiplex PCR; TCRdb lists only in-frame clones, some missing. In the table there are approximately 150,000 clones, approximately 85% of which are singletons. The chain links TRBV27 to TRBJ2-7, with D maybe TRBD1 (5 bases). The clonotype comes from a girl aged 10-17 years in good health and CMV-seropositive. The sequencing sample was made of PBMCs. The CDR3 reads CASSQGYEQYF. The CDR3 bases are TGTGCCAGCAGTCAGGGCTACGAGCAGTACTTC.